These T cell receptor beta chains were read from a single sample in a study of shared clonotypes between healthy human individuals. Method: immunoSEQ multiplex PCR; TCRdb's copy keeps in-frame clones and lacks some. Found here are roughly 2 million clones, approximately 94% of them singletons; the top ten hold about 1.1%. The sample consisted of naive CD8+ T cells sorted from blood. These receptor sequences come from a man aged 18-30 years in good health. The conserved cysteine and the conserved F or W are not part of the CDR3 here.

ASSLVGLANEKLF	TRBV7-9	TRBJ1-4
ASSFNRGSGNTIY	TRBV13	TRBJ1-3
ASSVGGQGAGEQY	TRBV9	TRBJ2-7
AISESGGANTGELF	TRBV10-3	TRBJ2-2
ASSPPSNGGRTEAF	TRBV18	TRBJ1-1
ASSPLLATINYEQY	TRBV28	TRBJ2-7
ASSTRTEYLSSYEQY	TRBV7-8	TRBJ2-7
ASSRTTTGSGFNEQF	TRBV7-9	TRBJ2-1
ASSDSSRLIGYEQY	TRBV6-4	TRBJ2-7
ASSQDPRGLAGVLDTQY	TRBV4-3	TRBJ2-3
ASSLPGGQETQY	TRBV7-9	TRBJ2-5
ASKGGGTEAF	TRBV6-6	TRBJ1-1
ASSEAGEGVTDTQY	TRBV2	TRBJ2-3
ASSPGRRLGLDEQY	TRBV27	TRBJ2-7
ASSDSGNEQF	TRBV6-4	TRBJ2-1
ASSLRDAAYSGANVLT	TRBV7-9	TRBJ2-6
SVEGQQGKGYT	TRBV29-1	TRBJ1-2
ASSLMGQGGETQY	TRBV7-6	TRBJ2-5
AWSDPTVALTYEQY	TRBV30	TRBJ2-7
ASSYTPYEQY	TRBV6-6	TRBJ2-7
ASSPLAGGYNEQF	TRBV6-5	TRBJ2-1
ASSLGPSGTVTGELF	TRBV7-6	TRBJ2-2
ASSLKSGGASYNEQF	TRBV7-6	TRBJ2-1
ASSQDAGVRTDTQY	TRBV4-1	TRBJ2-3
ASTRQAGSNQPQH	TRBV11-3	TRBJ1-5
ASSYDSGANVLT	TRBV6-5	TRBJ2-6
ASSPPGAARETQY	TRBV5-4	TRBJ2-5
ASSLIGVSDTQY	TRBV27	TRBJ2-3